This entry lists 32 T cell receptor beta chains sequenced from one sample in a study of sequential checkpoint blockade in melanoma. Regarding treatment: randomized to nivolumab then ipilimumab (arm A) or the reverse (arm B). The protocol was immunoSEQ multiplex PCR, while the TCRdb copy is restricted to in-frame clones and leaves out a portion. The data contain a few hundred clones, more than 9.5% of them singletons. Sample: tumor tissue (inferred from file names), taken from a patient given nivolumab and ipilimumab in sequence. These receptors were collected from a human donor with melanoma.

This rearrangement joins TRBV5-1 to TRBJ2-3; D call uncertain. From germline, CDR1 is SGHRS and CDR2 YFSETQ. The V end was cut by 0 bases, the J end by 2 bases, with 10 bases between. CDR3 length equals 15 residues. The CDR3 bases are TGCGCCAGCAGCTTGGCCGAACTGAACACAGATACGCAGTATTTT. This codes for CASSLAELNTDTQYF.

This clone has only a few counts. V is TRBV6-1 and J is TRBJ2-5, with a possible D match to TRBD1 (7 bases). This CDR3 spans 13 amino acids. The V and J ends lost 1 base and 12 bases respectively, with 15 bases between them. Germline lookup yields CDR1 MNHNS and CDR2 SASEGT. CDR3 sequence reads: CASSEGAGGQEYF. As DNA, the CDR3 is TGTGCCAGCAGTGAAGGGGCAGGGGGGCAGGAGTACTTC.

This clone was recorded at least ten times. This rearrangement joins TRBV11-3 to TRBJ2-5; TRBD2 agrees at 11 bases. Germline CDR1 is SGHNT and CDR2 is YENEEA. The CDR3 has 15 amino acids. J lost 3 bases, V lost 3 bases, and 3 bases had no gene match. The CDR3 reads CASSFTSGGKETQYF. CDR3 DNA: TGTGCCAGCAGCTTCACTAGCGGGGGAAAAGAGACCCAGTACTTC.

The chain recombines TRBV9 with TRBJ1-4; D uncertain. The CDR3 is made up of 14 amino acids. Looked up from germline, CDR1 is SGDLS and CDR2 is YYNGEE. V was trimmed by 4 bases and J by 8 bases, leaving 15 bases between them. CDR3 in amino acids: CASSPRGREEKLFF. The CDR3 coding sequence is TGTGCCAGCAGCCCCAGAGGACGGGAGGAAAAACTGTTTTTT.

The chain has TRBV9 and TRBJ2-3; TRBD2 matches 11 bases. J gave up 2 bases and V 6 bases, and 5 bases lay outside the gene matches. The CDR3 runs 15 residues. Germline CDR1 is SGDLS and CDR2 is YYNGEE. The CDR3 here is CASTRLAGPTDTQYF. The CDR3 DNA is TGTGCCAGCACTCGACTAGCGGGGCCCACAGATACGCAGTATTTT. Based on the CDR3 plus reference TRBV9 and TRBJ2-3, the full variable domain is DSGVTQTPKHLITATGQRVTLRCSPRSGDLSVYWYQQSLDQGLQFLIQYYNGEERAKGNILERFSAQQFPDLHSELNLSSLELGDSALYFCASTRLAGPTDTQYFGPGTRLTVL.

By share, this clone counts as medium-sized. V and J are TRBV12-5 and TRBJ2-1; D unresolved. This CDR3 is built from 13 residues. The V gene's germline CDR1 is LGHNT and CDR2 FRNRAP. The CDR3 is CASTPSSYNEQFF. CDR3 coding DNA: TGTGCCAGCACTCCGAGCTCCTACAATGAGCAGTTCTTC.

In this sample, this clone is medium-sized (0.01 to 0.1%). J is TRBJ2-3 and V is TRBV6-8, with 10 bases fitting TRBD2. The CDR3 length is 15 residues. V shed 11 bases and J 0 bases; nucleotides not matched to a gene: 8. From germline, CDR1 is MNHGY and CDR2 SAAAGT. This CDR3 reads CAVGLAESSTDTQYF. In nucleotides, the CDR3 is TGTGCCGTCGGACTAGCGGAATCTAGCACAGATACGCAGTATTTT.

There are many counts of this clone. The chain combines TRBV11-3 with TRBJ2-7, with 13 nucleotides matching TRBD2. This CDR3 has 17 amino acids. J lost 1 base, V lost 3 bases, and 6 bases had no gene match. CDR1 SGHNT and CDR2 YENEEA come from the germline V gene. The CDR3 DNA is TGTGCCAGCAGCTTCCCCGGGACTAGCGGGGTATCCTACGAGCAGTACTTC. Protein product: CASSFPGTSGVSYEQYF. Based on the CDR3 plus reference TRBV11-3 and TRBJ2-7, the full variable domain is EAGVVQSPRYKIIEKKQPVAFWCNPISGHNTLYWYLQNLGQGPELLIRYENEEAVDDSQLPKDRFSAERLKGVDSTLKIQPAELGDSAVYLCASSFPGTSGVSYEQYFGPGTRLTVT.

Only a few counts were recorded for this clone. The chain links TRBV23-1 to TRBJ1-6; D is ambiguous. TRBV23-1 is an ORF, and what it does is uncertain. Trimming took off 6 bases at V and 7 bases at J, with 10 bases between the two ends. The CDR3 has 13 amino acids. In nucleotides, the CDR3 is TGCGCCAGCAGCCGGCCGTTCAATTCACCCCTCCACTTT. This gives the protein CASSRPFNSPLHF.

This clone has just one count. The chain employs TRBV18 and TRBJ2-5; unclear D gene. Germline CDR1 and CDR2: KGHSH and LQKENI. V lost 2 bases and J 1 base, leaving 11 bases between the germline ends. This CDR3 region has 15 residues. The CDR3 region is CASSPIGPPQETQYF. CDR3 nucleotide sequence: TGTGCCAGCTCACCAATTGGGCCCCCCCAAGAGACCCAGTACTTC.

At least ten counts were recorded for this clone. This chain links TRBV7-6 with TRBJ2-3; 8 bases map to TRBD1. With 5 bases clipped from V and 5 bases from J, the junction kept 15 bases outside the gene matches. Germline V gives CDR1 SGHVS, CDR2 FNYEAQ. The CDR3 loop spans 17 amino acids. This CDR3 is CASSQKVGQGGGDTQYF. DNA for the CDR3: TGTGCCAGCAGCCAGAAAGTCGGACAGGGCGGTGGAGATACGCAGTATTTT.

Within the sample, this clone is large (0.1 to 1%). The chain carries TRBV11-3 and TRBJ2-3, with D unresolved. This CDR3 spans 15 amino acids. The V end was cut by 5 bases, the J end by 0 bases, with 12 bases between. Looked up from germline, CDR1 is SGHNT and CDR2 is YENEEA. The CDR3 reads CASSRVGSSTDTQYF. CDR3 DNA: TGTGCCAGCAGCCGAGTAGGGTCTAGCACAGATACGCAGTATTTT.

This clone is labeled as medium-sized (0.01 to 0.1%). The genes are TRBV11-3 and TRBJ1-5, with D tentatively TRBD1 (5 bases). This CDR3 region has 14 residues. Trimming left V 1 base short and J 9 bases short, with 13 bases between. Germline assignment: CDR1 SGHNT and CDR2 YENEEA. The CDR3 sequence: CASSLVAGPGPQHF. CDR3 in DNA: TGTGCCAGCAGCTTAGTCGCGGGACCAGGGCCCCAGCATTTT.

The chain is built from TRBV9 and TRBJ2-7; TRBD2 is a possible D gene (6 bases). The CDR3 runs to 14 residues. With 0 bases removed from V and 3 bases from J, the gap between germline ends came to 10 bases. CDR1 is SGDLS and CDR2 is YYNGEE in the germline V gene. The CDR3 sequence is CASSVDGLRYEQYF. In DNA, the CDR3 is TGTGCCAGCAGCGTAGACGGACTACGCTACGAGCAGTACTTC. Combining the CDR3 with reference TRBV9 and TRBJ2-7 gives the whole variable domain DSGVTQTPKHLITATGQRVTLRCSPRSGDLSVYWYQQSLDQGLQFLIQYYNGEERAKGNILERFSAQQFPDLHSELNLSSLELGDSALYFCASSVDGLRYEQYFGPGTRLTVT.

This clone is labeled as large. This rearrangement joins TRBV6-8 to TRBJ2-7; D is perhaps TRBD2 (6 bases). This CDR3 is 15 amino acids long. Trimming left V 0 bases short and J 2 bases short, with 11 bases between. From germline, CDR1 is MNHGY and CDR2 SAAAGT. CDR3 coding DNA: TGTGCCAGCAGTTACTCGACTAGTGGGACCTACGAGCAGTACTTC. This translates into CASSYSTSGTYEQYF.

This clone occurred a few times. The genes are TRBV6-8 and TRBJ2-3; D is unresolved. This CDR3 contains 14 residues. Trimming cost V 4 bases and J 2 bases, with 10 bases left between them. Germline V gene sequence: CDR1 MNHGY, CDR2 SAAAGT. CDR3 in DNA: TGTGCCAGCAGTTCATCCAGGTTCACAGATACGCAGTATTTT. Amino acids: CASSSSRFTDTQYF.

This clone was recorded a few times. The chain recombines TRBV9 with TRBJ1-1; 7 bases align to TRBD1. The CDR3 runs to 14 residues. The germline CDR1 and CDR2 sequences are SGDLS and YYNGEE. The V and J ends lost 3 bases and 5 bases, in that order; junction bases with no gene match: 7. The chain's CDR3 is CASSAGGFGTEAFF. The CDR3 DNA reads TGTGCCAGCAGCGCAGGGGGTTTTGGGACTGAAGCTTTCTTT.

By proportion, this clone is large. The gene calls are TRBV11-3 and TRBJ1-5; 7 bases fit TRBD1. Germline CDR1 reads SGHNT; CDR2 reads YENEEA. V shed 6 bases and J 5 bases; nucleotides not matched to a gene: 10. This CDR3 has 15 residues. The CDR3 bases are TGTGCCAGCAGTCGGTACAGGGGAATGGATCAGCCCCAGCATTTT. The encoded protein is CASSRYRGMDQPQHF.

This clone turned up a few times. This chain uses TRBV11-3 with TRBJ2-5, with D tentatively TRBD1 or TRBD2 (6 bases each). Per germline, CDR1 SGHNT and CDR2 YENEEA. The CDR3 runs to 14 residues. V lost 2 bases to trimming and J lost 5 bases, with 12 bases between them. Here the CDR3 reads CASSLSGAGETQYF. CDR3 bases: TGTGCCAGCAGCTTATCAGGGGCGGGGGAGACCCAGTACTTC.

This clone was seen ten or more times. The rearrangement links TRBV11-3 to TRBJ2-3; 15 bases match TRBD2. Germline CDR1 SGHNT, CDR2 YENEEA. The CDR3 extends over 17 amino acids. V shed 5 bases, J shed 2 bases, and the junction held 5 bases outside the gene matches. CDR3 region: CASSGTSGGTSTDTQYF. DNA of the CDR3: TGTGCCAGCAGCGGGACTAGCGGGGGGACCTCCACAGATACGCAGTATTTT.

This clone is large. V gene TRBV18 combines with J gene TRBJ1-5; D is uncertain. Deletions cut 2 bases from V and 0 bases from J, with 8 bases between. This CDR3 spans 15 amino acids. Germline CDR1 KGHSH, CDR2 LQKENI. This CDR3 is CASSPGSASNQPQHF. The CDR3 DNA follows: TGTGCCAGCTCACCAGGGTCCGCTAGCAATCAGCCCCAGCATTTT.

Relative to its sample, this clone is large (0.1 to 1%). This sequence joins TRBV12-5 and TRBJ2-7; no clear D. Germline-derived CDR1 and CDR2 are LGHNT and FRNRAP. Trimming took off 1 base at V and 6 bases at J, with 7 bases between the two ends. This CDR3 has 12 amino acids. The CDR3 is CASGLGFVEQYF. CDR3 DNA sequence: TGTGCTAGTGGTTTGGGGTTCGTCGAGCAGTACTTC.

Judged by abundance, this clone is medium-sized (0.01 to 0.1%). V and J are TRBV11-3 and TRBJ1-1; D might be TRBD1 (6 bases). V lost 5 bases to trimming and J lost 3 bases, with 16 bases between them. Germline V gene data show CDR1 as SGHNT and CDR2 as YENEEA. The CDR3 loop spans 15 amino acids. CDR3 loop: CASSGGGQIYTEAFF. DNA of the CDR3: TGTGCCAGCAGCGGCGGAGGACAGATTTACACTGAAGCTTTCTTT.

DNA of the CDR3: TGTGCCAGCAGTTTCTTTCCGGGGGGCTTATCCTACGAGCAGTACTTC. This translates into CASSFFPGGLSYEQYF. The genes are TRBV28 and TRBJ2-7, with a tentative D call TRBD2 (7 bases). The CDR3 is 16 residues long. Between the trimmed V and J ends, which lost 3 bases and 1 base, there was a span of 16 bases. Germline-derived CDR1 and CDR2 are MDHEN and SYDVKM. The variable domain in full, with the rest retrieved from reference TRBV28 and TRBJ2-7, is DVKVTQSSRYLVKRTGEKVFLECVQDMDHENMFWYRQDPGLGLRLIYFSYDVKMKEKGDIPEGYSVSREKKERFSLILESASTNQTSMYLCASSFFPGGLSYEQYFGPGTRLTVT.

By sample fraction, this clone is medium-sized. V and J are TRBV11-3 and TRBJ2-7; possibly TRBD1 for D (6 bases). Trimming shortened V by 5 bases and J by 2 bases, and 13 bases separated the two germline ends. CDR3 size: 14 residues. From germline, CDR1 is SGHNT and CDR2 YENEEA. CDR3 coding DNA: TGTGCCAGCAGCCCCGGGACACCGGCCTACGAGCAGTACTTC. Amino acid sequence: CASSPGTPAYEQYF.

This clone counts as medium-sized (0.01 to 0.1%). The chain combines TRBV11-3 with TRBJ1-6; D gene uncertain. Germline V CDR1 and CDR2: SGHNT, YENEEA. V was pared by 0 bases and J by 7 bases, with 7 bases between. This CDR3 has 14 amino acids. CDR3 protein: CASSLDAGNSPLHF. The CDR3 DNA is TGTGCCAGCAGCTTAGATGCGGGAAATTCACCCCTCCACTTT.

Relative to its sample, this clone is medium-sized (0.01 to 0.1%). The rearrangement links TRBV6-8 to TRBJ2-5; TRBD1 aligns across 7 bases. This CDR3 has 14 amino acids. V lost 2 bases to trimming and J lost 5 bases; unmatched junction nucleotides: 5. Germline V gene data show CDR1 as MNHGY and CDR2 as SAAAGT. CDR3: CASSYQTGVETQYF. The CDR3 DNA is TGTGCCAGCAGTTACCAAACAGGGGTGGAGACCCAGTACTTC.

The V and J genes are TRBV18 and TRBJ2-7; 11 nucleotides line up with TRBD1. The CDR3 has 14 amino acids. Germline V gene lookup returns CDR1 KGHSH and CDR2 LQKENI. The V and J ends lost 3 bases and 6 bases, in that order; junction bases with no gene match: 4. CDR3 sequence (DNA): TGTGCCAGCTCACCGGACAGGGGGCGAACCGAGCAGTACTTC. This sequence encodes CASSPDRGRTEQYF.

Only a few counts were recorded for this clone. This rearrangement joins TRBV10-3 to TRBJ2-3; D is possibly TRBD2 (6 bases). This CDR3 region has 15 residues. V lost 2 bases to trimming and J lost 4 bases, with 13 bases between them. The germline V gene encodes CDR1 ENHRY and CDR2 SYGVKD. The CDR3 reads CAISERSGLSDTQYF. CDR3 coding DNA: TGTGCCATCAGTGAGAGGTCCGGACTATCAGATACGCAGTATTTT.

V usage is TRBV6-8 and J usage is TRBJ1-1; 8 bases are a match to TRBD1. V lost 6 bases and J lost 1; bases outside the gene matches: 7. This CDR3 has 15 amino acids. The germline V gene encodes CDR1 MNHGY and CDR2 SAAAGT. The CDR3 loop reads CASRIGGTGNTEAFF. Here the CDR3 DNA reads TGTGCCAGCAGAATAGGAGGGACAGGGAACACTGAAGCTTTCTTT.

This chain connects TRBV28 to TRBJ2-2; 9 positions match TRBD1. Germline lookup yields CDR1 MDHEN and CDR2 SYDVKM. V was pared by 0 bases and J by 0 bases, with 2 bases of the junction left unmatched. The CDR3 has 17 residues. This chain's CDR3 is CASSLWTGGTNTGELFF. The CDR3 DNA reads TGTGCCAGCAGTTTATGGACAGGGGGTACGAACACCGGGGAGCTGTTTTTT.

This clone was observed a handful of times. The V gene is TRBV28, the J gene TRBJ1-3; maybe TRBD1 (5 bases). Germline V lookup: CDR1 MDHEN, CDR2 SYDVKM. This CDR3 has 15 amino acids. Trimming shortened V by 4 bases and J by 4 bases, and 14 bases separated the two germline ends. CDR3 protein: CASSSTGTWGNTIYF. For the CDR3, the DNA is TGTGCCAGCAGTTCCACTGGGACCTGGGGAAACACCATATATTTT. Filled out from reference TRBV28 and TRBJ1-3, the complete variable domain reads DVKVTQSSRYLVKRTGEKVFLECVQDMDHENMFWYRQDPGLGLRLIYFSYDVKMKEKGDIPEGYSVSREKKERFSLILESASTNQTSMYLCASSSTGTWGNTIYFGEGSWLTVV.